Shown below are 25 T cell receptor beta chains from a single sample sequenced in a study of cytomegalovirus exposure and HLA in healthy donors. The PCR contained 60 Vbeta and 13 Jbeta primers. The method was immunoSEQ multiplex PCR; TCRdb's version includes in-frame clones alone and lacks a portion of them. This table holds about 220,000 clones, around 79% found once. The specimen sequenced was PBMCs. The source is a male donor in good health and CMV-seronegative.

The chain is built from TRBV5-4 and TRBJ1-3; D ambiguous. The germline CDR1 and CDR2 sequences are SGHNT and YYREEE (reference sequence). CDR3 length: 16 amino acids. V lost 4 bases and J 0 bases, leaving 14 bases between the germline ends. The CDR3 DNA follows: TGTGCCAGCAGCCCCCCCCCGGGTTCCTCTGGAAACACCATATATTTT. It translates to CASSPPPGSSGNTIYF.

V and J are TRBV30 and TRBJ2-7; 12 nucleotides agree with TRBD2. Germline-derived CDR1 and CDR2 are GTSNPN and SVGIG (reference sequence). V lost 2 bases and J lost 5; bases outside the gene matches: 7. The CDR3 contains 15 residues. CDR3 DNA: TGTGCCTGGAGTCCCCCTAGCGGGAGGGCCCACGAGCAGTACTTC. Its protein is CAWSPPSGRAHEQYF.

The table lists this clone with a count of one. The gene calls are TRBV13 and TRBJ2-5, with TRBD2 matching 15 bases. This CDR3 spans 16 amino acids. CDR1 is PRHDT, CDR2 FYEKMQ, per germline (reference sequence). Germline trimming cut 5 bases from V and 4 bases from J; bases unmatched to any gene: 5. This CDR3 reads CASSMGLAGGGETQYF. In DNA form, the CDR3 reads TGTGCCAGCAGCATGGGACTAGCGGGAGGTGGAGAGACCCAGTACTTC.

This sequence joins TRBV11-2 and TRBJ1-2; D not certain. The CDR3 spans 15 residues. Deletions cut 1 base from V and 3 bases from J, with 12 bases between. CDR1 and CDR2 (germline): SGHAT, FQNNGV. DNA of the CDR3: TGTGCCAGCAGCTTAGGGCCCAGGTCGGACTATGGCTACACCTTC. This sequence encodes CASSLGPRSDYGYTF.

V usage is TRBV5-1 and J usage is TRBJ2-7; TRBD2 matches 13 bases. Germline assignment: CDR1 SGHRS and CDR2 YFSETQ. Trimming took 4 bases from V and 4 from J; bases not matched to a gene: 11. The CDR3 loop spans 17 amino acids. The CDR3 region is CASSRKETSGRTYEQYF. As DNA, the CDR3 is TGCGCCAGCAGCCGGAAGGAGACTAGCGGGAGGACTTACGAGCAGTACTTC.

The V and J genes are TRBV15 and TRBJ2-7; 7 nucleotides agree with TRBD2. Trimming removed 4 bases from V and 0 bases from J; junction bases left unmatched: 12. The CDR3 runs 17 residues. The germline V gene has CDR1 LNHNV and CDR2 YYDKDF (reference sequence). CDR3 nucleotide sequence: TGTGCCACCAGCACTACGCGCCCCGGGGAGGGCTCCTACGAGCAGTACTTC. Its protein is CATSTTRPGEGSYEQYF.

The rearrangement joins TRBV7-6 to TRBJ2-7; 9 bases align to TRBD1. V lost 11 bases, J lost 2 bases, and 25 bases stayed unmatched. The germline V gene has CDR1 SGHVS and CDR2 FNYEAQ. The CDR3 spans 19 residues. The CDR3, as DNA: TGTGCCGCTAAGTCCCCTCAGCGGACAGGGGCCTATTTACCCTACGAGCAGTACTTC. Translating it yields CAAKSPQRTGAYLPYEQYF.

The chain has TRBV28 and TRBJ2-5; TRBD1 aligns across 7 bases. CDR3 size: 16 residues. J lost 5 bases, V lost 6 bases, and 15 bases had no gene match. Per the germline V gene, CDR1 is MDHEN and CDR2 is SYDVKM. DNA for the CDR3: TGTGCCAGCAGCAAGACAGGGTTTCTTAGCTGGGAGACCCAGTACTTC. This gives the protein CASSKTGFLSWETQYF. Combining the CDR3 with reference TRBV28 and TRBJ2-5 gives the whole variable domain DVKVTQSSRYLVKRTGEKVFLECVQDMDHENMFWYRQDPGLGLRLIYFSYDVKMKEKGDIPEGYSVSREKKERFSLILESASTNQTSMYLCASSKTGFLSWETQYFGPGTRLLVL.

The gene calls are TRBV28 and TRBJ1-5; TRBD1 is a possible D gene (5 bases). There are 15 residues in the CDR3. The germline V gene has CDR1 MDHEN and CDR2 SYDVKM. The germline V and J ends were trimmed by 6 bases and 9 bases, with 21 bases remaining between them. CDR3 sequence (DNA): TGTGCCAGCAGCTCCTCGGGGGGGGAGGCCCGGCCCCAGCATTTT. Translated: CASSSSGGEARPQHF.

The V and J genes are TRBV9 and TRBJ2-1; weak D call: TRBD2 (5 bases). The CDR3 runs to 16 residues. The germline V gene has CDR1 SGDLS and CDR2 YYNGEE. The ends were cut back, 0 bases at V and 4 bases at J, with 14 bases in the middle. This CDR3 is CASSVVRSAPYNEQFF. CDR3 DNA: TGTGCCAGCAGCGTAGTACGTAGCGCCCCTTACAATGAGCAGTTCTTC.

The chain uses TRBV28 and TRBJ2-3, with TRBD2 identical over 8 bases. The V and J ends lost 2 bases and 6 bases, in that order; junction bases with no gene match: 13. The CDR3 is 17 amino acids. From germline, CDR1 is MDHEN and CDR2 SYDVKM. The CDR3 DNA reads TGTGCCAGCAGTTTAATCCCCTGGGGGGAGCGGGGGGATACGCAGTATTTT. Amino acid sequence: CASSLIPWGERGDTQYF.

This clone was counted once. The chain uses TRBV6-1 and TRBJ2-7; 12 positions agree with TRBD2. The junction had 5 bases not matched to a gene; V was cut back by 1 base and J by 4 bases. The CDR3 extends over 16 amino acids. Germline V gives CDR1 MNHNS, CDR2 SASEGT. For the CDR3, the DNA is TGTGCCAGCAGTGAAGGGCTAGCGGGAGGGGTTTACGAGCAGTACTTC. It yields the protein CASSEGLAGGVYEQYF.

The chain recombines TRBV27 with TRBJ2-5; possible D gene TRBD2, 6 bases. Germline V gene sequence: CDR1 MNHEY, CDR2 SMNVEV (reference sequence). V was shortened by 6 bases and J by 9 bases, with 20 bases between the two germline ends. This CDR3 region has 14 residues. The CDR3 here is CASSPAGTHSAQYF. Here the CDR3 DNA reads TGTGCCAGCAGCCCCGCCGGGACTCACTCGGCCCAGTACTTC.

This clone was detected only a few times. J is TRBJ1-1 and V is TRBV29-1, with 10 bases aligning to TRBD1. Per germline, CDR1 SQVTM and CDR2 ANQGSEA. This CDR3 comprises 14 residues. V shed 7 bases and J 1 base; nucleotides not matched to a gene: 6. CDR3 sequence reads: CSAGQGIKNTEAFF. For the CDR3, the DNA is TGCAGCGCGGGACAGGGGATTAAGAACACTGAAGCTTTCTTT.

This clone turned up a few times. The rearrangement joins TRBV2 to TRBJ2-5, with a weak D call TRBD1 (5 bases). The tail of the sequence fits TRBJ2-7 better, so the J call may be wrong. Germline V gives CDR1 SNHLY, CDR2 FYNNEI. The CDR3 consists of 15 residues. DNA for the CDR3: TGTGCCAGCAGTGATTCGGCCGACAGCTCCTACGAGCAGTACTTC. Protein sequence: CASSDSADSSYEQYF.

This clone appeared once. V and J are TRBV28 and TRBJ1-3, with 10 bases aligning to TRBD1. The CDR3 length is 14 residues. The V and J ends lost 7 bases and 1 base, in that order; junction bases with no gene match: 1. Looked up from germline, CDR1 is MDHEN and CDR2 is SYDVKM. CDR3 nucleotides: TGTGCCAGCACGGACAGGGGGTCTGGAAACACCATATATTTT. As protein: CASTDRGSGNTIYF.

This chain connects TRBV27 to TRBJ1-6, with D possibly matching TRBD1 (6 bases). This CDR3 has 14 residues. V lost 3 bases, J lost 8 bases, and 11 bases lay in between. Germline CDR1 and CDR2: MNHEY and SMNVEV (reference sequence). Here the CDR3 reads CASSFQGSYSPLHF. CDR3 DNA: TGTGCCAGCAGTTTTCAGGGGTCGTATTCACCCCTCCACTTT.

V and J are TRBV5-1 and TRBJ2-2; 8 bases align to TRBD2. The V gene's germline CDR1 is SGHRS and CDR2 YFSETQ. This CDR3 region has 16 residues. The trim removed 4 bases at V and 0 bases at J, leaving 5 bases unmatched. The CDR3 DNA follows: TGCGCCAGCAGCCCACGCGGGGGGCCGAACACCGGGGAGCTGTTTTTT. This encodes CASSPRGGPNTGELFF.

The CDR3: CASSDEREQAGELFF. The CDR3 nucleotides are TGTGCCAGCAGTGATGAGAGGGAGCAAGCCGGGGAGCTGTTTTTT. V and J are TRBV25-1 and TRBJ2-2, with a tentative D call TRBD2 (5 bases). Trimming left V 3 bases short and J 6 bases short, with 14 bases between. Germline V gene data show CDR1 as MGHDK and CDR2 as SYGVNS. There are 15 residues in the CDR3.

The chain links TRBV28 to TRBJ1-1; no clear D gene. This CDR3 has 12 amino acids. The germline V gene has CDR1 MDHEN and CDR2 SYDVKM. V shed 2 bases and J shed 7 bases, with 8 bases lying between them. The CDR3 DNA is TGTGCCAGCAGTTTAGGAGGACGTGAAGCTTTCTTT. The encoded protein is CASSLGGREAFF.

CDR3 bases: TGTGCCAGCAGTTCCATCCACAGGGAAGAAGCCTATGGCTACACCTTC. Translation: CASSSIHREEAYGYTF. V and J are TRBV28 and TRBJ1-2; possible D gene TRBD1, 6 bases. With 4 bases removed from V and 4 bases from J, the gap between germline ends came to 19 bases. Germline V lookup: CDR1 MDHEN, CDR2 SYDVKM. CDR3 length: 16 amino acids.

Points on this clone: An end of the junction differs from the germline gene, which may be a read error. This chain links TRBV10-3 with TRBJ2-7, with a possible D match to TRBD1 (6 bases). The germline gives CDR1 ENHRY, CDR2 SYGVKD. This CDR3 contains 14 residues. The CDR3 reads CATSPQNRDHEQYF. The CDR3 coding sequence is TGTGCCACCAGTCCCCAAAACAGGGACCACGAGCAGTACTTC.

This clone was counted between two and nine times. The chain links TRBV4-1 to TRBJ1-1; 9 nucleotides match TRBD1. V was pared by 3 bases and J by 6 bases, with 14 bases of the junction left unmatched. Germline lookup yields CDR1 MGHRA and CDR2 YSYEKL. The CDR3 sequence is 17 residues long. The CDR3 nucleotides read TGCGCCAGCAGCCACGTTAACAGGGGGCCGGGGTACGCTGAAGCTTTCTTT. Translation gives CASSHVNRGPGYAEAFF.

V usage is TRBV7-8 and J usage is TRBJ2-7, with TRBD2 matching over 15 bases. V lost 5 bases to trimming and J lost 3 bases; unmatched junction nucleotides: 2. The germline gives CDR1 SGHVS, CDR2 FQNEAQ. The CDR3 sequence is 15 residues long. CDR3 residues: CASSAGLAGGYEQYF. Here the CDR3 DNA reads TGTGCCAGCAGCGCGGGACTAGCGGGGGGCTACGAGCAGTACTTC.

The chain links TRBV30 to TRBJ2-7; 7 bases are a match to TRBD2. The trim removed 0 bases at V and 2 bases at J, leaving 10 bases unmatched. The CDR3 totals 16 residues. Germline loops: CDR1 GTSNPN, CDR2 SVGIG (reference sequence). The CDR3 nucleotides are TGTGCCTGGAGTGTACCTCTCCTAGCGGTAACCTACGAGCAGTACTTC. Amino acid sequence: CAWSVPLLAVTYEQYF.